Following are 28 T cell receptor beta chains from one sample sequenced in a study of HIV-infected patients and healthy controls. cDNA was made from approximately 0.55 ug RNA using alpha and beta constant primers. Alpha and beta chain libraries were made separately by chain-specific third strand synthesis with multiplexing indices. Each CDR3 protein gets one entry after TCRdb re-called the 5' RACE reads with MiXCR. Among about 14,000 distinct CDR3 sequences, roughly 12% were seen once, and the ten largest hold roughly 40%. Follow-up blood was drawn about 14 weeks, roughly three months, after antiretroviral therapy began. Whole blood was used without fractionation, so all unsorted peripheral T cells were included. The sequences come from blood, collected during antiretroviral therapy. These receptor sequences come from an adult with HIV infection. The donor label of this sample is uncertain.

Many counts were recorded for this clonotype. The chain has TRBV10-2 and TRBJ2-3; 7 nucleotides match TRBD2. Trimming removed 0 bases from V and 4 bases from J; junction bases left unmatched: 4. This CDR3 region has 15 residues. Germline V gene data show CDR1 as WSHSY and CDR2 as SAAADI. CDR3 amino acids: CASSESERGADTQYF. The CDR3 DNA reads as TGCGCCAGCAGTGAGTCGGAACGGGGGGCAGATACGCAGTATTTT.

The V gene is TRBV15, the J gene TRBJ2-7; D is ambiguous. CDR3 length: 15 residues. Trimming took 0 bases from V and 2 from J, leaving 11 bases between them. Germline V CDR1 and CDR2: LNHNV, YYDKDF (reference sequence). The CDR3, as DNA: TGTGCCACCAGCAGAGATCTCGCTTCTCCCTACGAGCAGTACTTC. Protein product: CATSRDLASPYEQYF. The full variable domain, completed using reference TRBV15 and TRBJ2-7, is DAMVIQNPRYQVTQFGKPVTLSCSQTLNHNVMYWYQQKSSQAPKLLFHYYDKDFNNEADTPDNFQSRRPNTSFCFLDIRSPGLGDTAMYLCATSRDLASPYEQYFGPGTRLTVT.

This clonotype was recorded many times. The CDR3 DNA reads TGCAGTGCTAGCCGCAGGGGAACAGATACGCAGTATTTT. Protein: CSASRRGTDTQYF. The gene calls are TRBV20-1 and TRBJ2-3, with D possibly TRBD1 on 6 matching bases. The CDR3 has 13 residues. The V and J ends lost 3 bases and 3 bases respectively, with 10 bases between them. Germline assignment: CDR1 DFQATT and CDR2 SNEGSKA (reference sequence).

This clonotype was observed at least ten times. V is TRBV29-1 and J is TRBJ2-3, with D perhaps matching TRBD1 (6 bases). The CDR3 has 13 residues. Deletions cut 4 bases from V and 2 bases from J, with 10 bases between. The germline V gene encodes CDR1 SQVTM and CDR2 ANQGSEA. In DNA, the CDR3 is TGCAGCGTTGGGACAGCCCTCACAGATACGCAGTATTTT. Amino acids: CSVGTALTDTQYF.

This clonotype was counted ten times or more. The chain joins TRBV20-1 to TRBJ2-3, with 10 bases aligning to TRBD2. The ends lost 6 bases at V and 4 bases at J; junction bases unmatched: 7. The CDR3 sequence is 14 residues long. The germline gives CDR1 DFQATT, CDR2 SNEGSKA (reference sequence). The CDR3 spells CSASSGRSADTQYF. Written as DNA, the CDR3 is TGCAGTGCAAGTAGCGGGAGGAGCGCAGATACGCAGTATTTT.

The rearrangement uses TRBV6-2 or TRBV6-3 and TRBJ1-5; no firm D call. Germline assignment: CDR1 MNHEY and CDR2 SVGEGT. This CDR3 region has 16 residues. Trimming stripped 2 bases from V and 3 bases from J, with 14 bases between. The CDR3 loop is CASSYPGAGTNQPQHF. CDR3 coding DNA: TGTGCCAGCAGTTACCCCGGAGCAGGTACCAATCAGCCCCAGCATTTT.

This clonotype was counted many times. The V and J genes are TRBV7-6 and TRBJ2-7, with a possible D match to TRBD2 (6 bases). Germline V CDR1 and CDR2: SGHVS, FNYEAQ. Trimming shortened V by 4 bases and J by 6 bases, and 7 bases separated the two germline ends. The CDR3 has 11 amino acids. CDR3 region: CASSWRGEQYF. CDR3 DNA: TGTGCCAGCAGCTGGAGGGGCGAGCAGTACTTC.

This clonotype was observed at least ten times. The CDR3 region is CASSLDRGMTEAFF. Here the CDR3 DNA reads TGTGCCAGCAGCTTAGACCGGGGAATGACTGAAGCTTTCTTT. V is TRBV7-6 and J is TRBJ1-1; unclear D gene. Germline V gene sequence: CDR1 SGHVS, CDR2 FNYEAQ. CDR3 length: 14 amino acids. V lost 1 base and J 5 bases, leaving 11 bases between the germline ends.

In its sample, this clonotype is medium-sized. The rearrangement links TRBV10-2 to TRBJ2-3; a possible D gene is TRBD1 (5 bases). Germline-derived CDR1 and CDR2 are WSHSY and SAAADI. CDR3 size: 11 residues. Trimming cost V 10 bases and J 6 bases, with 11 bases left between them. The CDR3 sequence is CAILKGDTQYF. CDR3 nucleotides: TGCGCCATCCTAAAGGGGGATACGCAGTATTTT.

This clonotype was counted at least ten times. The chain is built from TRBV12-3 or TRBV12-4 and TRBJ2-7, with D hard to call. Trimming stripped 7 bases from V and 4 bases from J, with 17 bases between. The CDR3 spans 14 residues. DNA for the CDR3: TGTGCCAGCACGCTGGTCGGCCCCGAATACGAGCAGTACTTC. The encoded protein is CASTLVGPEYEQYF.

This clonotype showed up many times. The rearrangement joins TRBV19 to TRBJ2-3; 10 bases are a match to TRBD2. The CDR3 has 16 amino acids. Germline loops: CDR1 LNHDA, CDR2 SQIVND (reference sequence). The V and J ends lost 3 bases and 2 bases, in that order; junction bases with no gene match: 5. The CDR3: CASSMASGGFTDTQYF. CDR3 coding DNA: TGTGCCAGTAGTATGGCTAGCGGGGGATTCACAGATACGCAGTATTTT.

This clonotype has a count of ten or more. CDR3 loop: CASSSREKLFF. The CDR3 region has the DNA TGTGCCAGCAGTTCGCGGGAAAAACTGTTTTTT. The V gene is TRBV27, the J gene TRBJ1-4; D is uncertain. V lost 4 bases and J lost 8, with 5 bases in between. The CDR3 loop spans 11 amino acids. The V gene's germline CDR1 is MNHEY and CDR2 SMNVEV (reference sequence).

This rearrangement joins TRBV18 to TRBJ1-2, with D hard to call. CDR1 is KGHSH, CDR2 LQKENI, per germline. V was shortened by 1 base and J by 10 bases, with 7 bases between the two germline ends. CDR3 length: 11 amino acids. The CDR3 spells CASSPQEAYTF. DNA of the CDR3: TGTGCCAGCTCACCACAGGAGGCCTACACCTTC. Looking up the rest from reference TRBV18 and TRBJ1-2 gives the full variable domain: NAGVMQNPRHLVRRRGQEARLRCSPMKGHSHVYWYRQLPEEGLKFMVYLQKENIIDESGMPKERFSAEFPKEGPSILRIQQVVRGDSAAYFCASSPQEAYTFGSGTRLTVV.

This rearrangement joins TRBV6-1 to TRBJ2-3; 9 bases fit TRBD2. The J segment lost 2 bases and the V segment lost 7 bases, leaving 10 bases of the junction unmatched. CDR1 MNHNS and CDR2 SASEGT come from the germline V gene. The CDR3 is 16 amino acids. The CDR3 region has the DNA TGTGCCAGCAATTCTCTAGCGGGGACCGCCACAGATACGCAGTATTTT. Its translation is CASNSLAGTATDTQYF.

V is TRBV7-8 and J is TRBJ1-1, with D possibly being TRBD1 (5 bases). Germline V lookup: CDR1 SGHVS, CDR2 FQNEAQ. The CDR3 has 13 residues. With 11 bases removed from V and 3 bases from J, the gap between germline ends came to 16 bases. The CDR3 here is CASRGVRDTEAFF. CDR3 coding DNA: TGTGCCTCCCGGGGGGTCCGTGACACTGAAGCTTTCTTT.

This clonotype appeared many times. The chain couples TRBV29-1 to TRBJ1-5; D gene uncertain. From germline, CDR1 is SQVTM and CDR2 ANQGSEA. The CDR3 extends over 13 amino acids. V gave up 6 bases and J gave up 2 bases, with 11 bases separating them. The CDR3 loop is CSVAAGGNQPQHF. CDR3 in DNA: TGCAGCGTCGCTGCCGGGGGCAATCAGCCCCAGCATTTT.

The V gene is TRBV12-3 or TRBV12-4, the J gene TRBJ2-5; D gene uncertain. This CDR3 has 12 amino acids. V lost 3 bases and J 5 bases, leaving 7 bases between the germline ends. The CDR3 DNA follows: TGTGCCAGCAGTTTTCTGGGGGAGACCCAGTACTTC. Protein: CASSFLGETQYF.

Many counts were recorded for this clonotype. The chain recombines TRBV3-1 with TRBJ2-1, with D unresolved. Germline CDR1 reads LGHDT; CDR2 reads YNNKEL (reference sequence). V lost 4 bases, J lost 3 bases, and 4 bases lay in between. This CDR3 contains 12 residues. The CDR3 nucleotides read TGTGCCAGCAGCCTTCGCTACAATGAGCAGTTCTTC. It is translated as CASSLRYNEQFF.

This clonotype has at least ten counts. The gene calls are TRBV11-2 and TRBJ2-7; D is uncertain. Trimming left V 3 bases short and J 0 bases short, with 3 bases between. Germline assignment: CDR1 SGHAT and CDR2 FQNNGV. There are 12 residues in the CDR3. The CDR3 reads CASSLNSYEQYF. The CDR3, as DNA: TGTGCCAGCAGCTTGAACTCCTACGAGCAGTACTTC.

Ten or more counts support this clonotype. This chain links TRBV20-1 with TRBJ2-1; D ambiguous. V was clipped by 2 bases and J by 1 base, with 12 bases between them. The CDR3 consists of 15 residues. Germline lookup yields CDR1 DFQATT and CDR2 SNEGSKA (reference sequence). The CDR3 DNA reads as TGCAGTGCTAGACCGATGGCGGTTTCCTACAATGAGCAGTTCTTC. It encodes CSARPMAVSYNEQFF.

Here the CDR3 DNA reads TGCGCCAGCAGCTGGGGGGGCAGGAGCTATACGACTGACATCTCCTACGAGCAGTACTTC. It yields the protein CASSWGGRSYTTDISYEQYF. The genes are TRBV5-1 and TRBJ2-7, with D perhaps TRBD2 (7 bases). V was pared by 3 bases and J by 0 bases, with 28 bases between. This CDR3 is 20 amino acids long. Germline CDR1 and CDR2: SGHRS and YFSETQ.

This clonotype was detected ten times or more. The chain couples TRBV29-1 to TRBJ2-5, with D perhaps matching TRBD1 or TRBD2 (5 bases each). The CDR3 contains 13 residues. Trimming took off 3 bases at V and 9 bases at J, with 17 bases between the two ends. The germline V gene has CDR1 SQVTM and CDR2 ANQGSEA. CDR3: CSVEESRGTAQYF. The CDR3 nucleotides are TGCAGCGTTGAGGAAAGCCGTGGGACGGCCCAGTACTTC.

The chain recombines TRBV3-1 with TRBJ2-1; 7 positions agree with TRBD2. This CDR3 has 15 residues. Germline CDR1 reads LGHDT; CDR2 reads YNNKEL (reference sequence). Trimming at V came to 5 bases and at J to 8 bases, leaving 12 bases not matched to a gene. In DNA form, the CDR3 reads TGTGCCAGCAGCTCCAGGACTAGGTCCTTCTATGAGCAGTTCTTC. It encodes CASSSRTRSFYEQFF.

This clonotype occurred many times. The chain recombines TRBV11-1 with TRBJ2-7; D not resolved. This CDR3 is built from 16 residues. The germline V gene encodes CDR1 SGHAT and CDR2 FQDESV (reference sequence). V was pared by 3 bases and J by 3 bases, with 18 bases between. CDR3 sequence reads: CASSLAPGGADYEQYF. CDR3 coding DNA: TGTGCCAGCAGCTTGGCCCCCGGCGGCGCCGACTACGAGCAGTACTTC.

This clonotype was counted many times. J is TRBJ2-3 and V is TRBV20-1, with D perhaps TRBD1 (5 bases). CDR1 and CDR2 from the germline V gene are DFQATT and SNEGSKA (reference sequence). The germline V and J ends were trimmed by 6 bases and 2 bases, with 21 bases remaining between them. The CDR3 totals 16 residues. The CDR3 sequence: CSAVGRLPAVTDTQYF. The CDR3, as DNA: TGCAGTGCCGTGGGGCGACTCCCTGCCGTCACAGATACGCAGTATTTT.

In the case of this clonotype: Given a much more abundant clone one base away, this may be a read error. J is TRBJ2-5 and V is TRBV18, with D maybe TRBD1 (6 bases). V was cut by 3 bases and J by 5 bases, with 10 bases left in between. The CDR3 length is 13 residues. CDR1 KGHSH and CDR2 LQKENI come from the germline V gene. The CDR3, as DNA: TGTGCCAGCTCACCGGCGGACAGCGAGACCCAGTACTTC. Translated: CASSPADSETQYF.

This clonotype was seen ten or more times. The chain couples TRBV6-4 to TRBJ2-1; D is unresolved. The CDR3 has 15 amino acids. The germline gives CDR1 MRHNA, CDR2 SNTAGT. V shed 2 bases and J shed 0 bases, with 8 bases lying between them. CDR3 bases: TGTGCCAGCAGTGACGCTAGTGCCTCCTACAATGAGCAGTTCTTC. It encodes CASSDASASYNEQFF.

This clonotype was counted many times. The CDR3 DNA sequence: TGTGCCAGCAGCAGAGGGGGTCAAGAGACCCAGTACTTC. This encodes CASSRGGQETQYF. This chain uses TRBV7-3 with TRBJ2-5, with a weak D call TRBD1 (6 bases). The CDR3 contains 13 residues. The germline V gene has CDR1 SGHTA and CDR2 FQGTGA. Trimming removed 5 bases from V and 2 bases from J, with 9 bases in between.